This entry describes one T cell receptor beta chain. The antigen remains unidentified. Each cDNA held unique molecular identifiers, and template switching gave it a universal primer site. From the 5' RACE reads, TCRdb called clonotypes with MiXCR, one entry per CDR3 protein. The table has about 450,000 distinct CDR3 sequences, approximately 17% seen once. The record originates from a study of identical twins. Trimming stripped 5 bases from V and 6 bases from J, with 20 bases between. This CDR3 region has 17 residues. Notes on the study in general: Whereas memory repertoires showed no such difference, abundant cord blood beta clonotypes carried fewer insertions. Weaker excess sharing between twins was seen in beta out-of-frame sequences. Out-of-frame alpha sequences common to twins exhibited an excess of low generation probability.

Material for sequencing was naive T cells sorted from blood. The clonotype was recovered from a man aged 50 to 59 in good health. This chain joins TRBV12-3 or TRBV12-4 and TRBJ2-6; D possibly corresponds to TRBD1 (7 bases). The CDR3 sequence: CASSPTTGRPAANVLTF. CDR3 DNA: TGTGCCAGCAGTCCCACGACAGGGAGGCCTGCGGCCAACGTCCTGACTTTC.